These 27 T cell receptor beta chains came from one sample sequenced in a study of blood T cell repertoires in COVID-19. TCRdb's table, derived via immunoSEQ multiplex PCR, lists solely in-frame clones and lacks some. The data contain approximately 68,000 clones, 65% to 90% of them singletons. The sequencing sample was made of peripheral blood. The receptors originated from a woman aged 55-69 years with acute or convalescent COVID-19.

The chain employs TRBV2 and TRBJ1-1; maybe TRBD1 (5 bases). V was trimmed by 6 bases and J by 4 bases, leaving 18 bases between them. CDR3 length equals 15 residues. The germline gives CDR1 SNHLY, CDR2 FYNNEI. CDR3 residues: CASRRESGFGTEAFF. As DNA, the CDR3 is TGTGCCAGCAGGAGAGAGTCAGGGTTCGGCACTGAAGCTTTCTTT.

CDR3 in DNA: TGTGCCAGCAGCCCCCCAGCGAGGTCCTACAATGAGCAGTTCTTC. Translating it yields CASSPPARSYNEQFF. This chain links TRBV5-4 with TRBJ2-1; no reliable D call. This CDR3 has 15 residues. V lost 4 bases to trimming and J lost 1 base, with 12 bases between them. Germline CDR1 SGHNT, CDR2 YYREEE (reference sequence).

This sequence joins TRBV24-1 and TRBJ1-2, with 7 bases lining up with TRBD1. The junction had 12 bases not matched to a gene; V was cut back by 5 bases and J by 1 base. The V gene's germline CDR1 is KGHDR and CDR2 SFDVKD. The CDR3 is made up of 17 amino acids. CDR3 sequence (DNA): TGTGCCACCAGTGGCGTAGTGACAGGGTTCTATAACTATGGCTACACCTTC. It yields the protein CATSGVVTGFYNYGYTF.

The CDR3, as DNA: TGTGCCATCAGTGATCCCCTGAGGGGGGGCGGTAATGAGCAGTTCTTC. This codes for CAISDPLRGGGNEQFF. V is TRBV10-3 and J is TRBJ2-1, with TRBD2 as a possible D gene (7 bases). V lost 3 bases and J 7 bases, leaving 19 bases between the germline ends. CDR1 is ENHRY, CDR2 SYGVKD, per germline. CDR3 size: 16 residues.

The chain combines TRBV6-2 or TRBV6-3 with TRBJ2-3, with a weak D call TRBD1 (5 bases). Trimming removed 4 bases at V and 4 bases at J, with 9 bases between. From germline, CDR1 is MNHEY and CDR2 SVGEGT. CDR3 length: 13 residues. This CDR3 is CASSSLGADTQYF. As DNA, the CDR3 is TGTGCCAGCAGTTCCCTAGGGGCAGATACGCAGTATTTT.

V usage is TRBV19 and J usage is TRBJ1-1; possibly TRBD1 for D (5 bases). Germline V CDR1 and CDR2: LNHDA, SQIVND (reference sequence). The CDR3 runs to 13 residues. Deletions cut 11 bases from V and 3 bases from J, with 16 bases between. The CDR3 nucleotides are TGTGCCTCCAAGTTGGGCAGGGACACTGAAGCTTTCTTT. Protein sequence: CASKLGRDTEAFF.

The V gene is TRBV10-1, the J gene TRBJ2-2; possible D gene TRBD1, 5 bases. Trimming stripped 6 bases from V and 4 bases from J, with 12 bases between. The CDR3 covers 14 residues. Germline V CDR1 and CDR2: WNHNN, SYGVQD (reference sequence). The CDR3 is CASREGAATGELFF. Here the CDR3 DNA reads TGCGCCAGCAGAGAAGGGGCGGCCACCGGGGAGCTGTTTTTT.

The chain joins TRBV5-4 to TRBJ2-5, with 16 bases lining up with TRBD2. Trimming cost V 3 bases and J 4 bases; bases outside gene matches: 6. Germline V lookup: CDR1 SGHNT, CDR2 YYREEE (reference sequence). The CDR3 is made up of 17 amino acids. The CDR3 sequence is CASSSGTSGGAGETQYF. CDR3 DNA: TGTGCCAGCAGCTCCGGGACTAGCGGGGGGGCGGGAGAGACCCAGTACTTC.

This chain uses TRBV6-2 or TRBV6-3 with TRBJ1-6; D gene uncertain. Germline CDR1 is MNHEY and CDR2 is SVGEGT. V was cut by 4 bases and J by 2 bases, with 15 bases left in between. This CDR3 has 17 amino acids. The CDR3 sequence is CASSFPFDTTYNSPLHF. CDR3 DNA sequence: TGTGCCAGCAGTTTCCCTTTTGACACGACCTATAATTCACCCCTCCACTTT.

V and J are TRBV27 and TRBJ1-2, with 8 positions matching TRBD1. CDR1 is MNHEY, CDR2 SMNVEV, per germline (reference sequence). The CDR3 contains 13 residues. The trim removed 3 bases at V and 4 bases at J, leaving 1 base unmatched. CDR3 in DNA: TGTGCCAGCAGTTTGACAGGGGCCTATGGCTACACCTTC. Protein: CASSLTGAYGYTF.

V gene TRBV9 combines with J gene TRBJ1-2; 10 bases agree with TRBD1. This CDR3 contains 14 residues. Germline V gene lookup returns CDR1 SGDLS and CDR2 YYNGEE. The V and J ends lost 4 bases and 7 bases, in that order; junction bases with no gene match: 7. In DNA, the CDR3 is TGTGCCAGCAGCAGGGACAGGGGAAATGCTGGCTACACCTTC. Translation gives CASSRDRGNAGYTF.

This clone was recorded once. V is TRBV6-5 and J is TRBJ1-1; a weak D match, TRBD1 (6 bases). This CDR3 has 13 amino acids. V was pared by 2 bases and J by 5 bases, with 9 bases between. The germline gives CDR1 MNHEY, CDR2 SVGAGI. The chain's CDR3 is CASSYEGGTEAFF. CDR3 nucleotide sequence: TGTGCCAGCAGTTACGAGGGGGGGACTGAAGCTTTCTTT.

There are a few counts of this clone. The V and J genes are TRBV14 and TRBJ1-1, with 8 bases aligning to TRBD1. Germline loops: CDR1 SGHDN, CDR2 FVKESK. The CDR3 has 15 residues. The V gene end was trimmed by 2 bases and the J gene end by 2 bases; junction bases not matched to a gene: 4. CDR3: CASSQRTGRNTEAFF. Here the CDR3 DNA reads TGTGCCAGCAGCCAAAGGACAGGGCGAAACACTGAAGCTTTCTTT.

In DNA, the CDR3 is TGTGCCAGTAGTAGAAAATTGAGGGACAGATCCTACGAGCAGTACTTC. Translation: CASSRKLRDRSYEQYF. The chain couples TRBV19 to TRBJ2-7; 7 bases agree with TRBD1. This CDR3 comprises 16 residues. Unmatched junction bases numbered 10, after V lost 4 bases and J lost 1 base. Germline values: CDR1 LNHDA, CDR2 SQIVND (reference sequence).

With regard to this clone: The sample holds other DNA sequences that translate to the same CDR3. The CDR3 region is CASSQGTARGYTF. In DNA, the CDR3 is TGTGCCAGCAGTCAGGGGACAGCTCGGGGCTACACCTTC. The rearrangement joins TRBV12-3 or TRBV12-4 to TRBJ1-2, with 7 bases that match TRBD1. The junction had 8 bases not matched to a gene; V was cut back by 5 bases and J by 8 bases. This CDR3 region has 13 residues.

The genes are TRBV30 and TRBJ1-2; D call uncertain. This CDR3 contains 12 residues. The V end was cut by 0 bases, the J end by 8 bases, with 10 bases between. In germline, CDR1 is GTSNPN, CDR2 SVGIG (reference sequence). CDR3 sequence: CAWSVRPGGYTF. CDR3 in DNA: TGTGCCTGGAGTGTTCGGCCAGGCGGCTACACCTTC.

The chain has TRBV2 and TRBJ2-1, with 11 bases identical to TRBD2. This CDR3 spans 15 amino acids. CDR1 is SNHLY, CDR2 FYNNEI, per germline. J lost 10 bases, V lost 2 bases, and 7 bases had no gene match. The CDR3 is CASSEPLAGGEEQFF. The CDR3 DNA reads TGTGCCAGCAGTGAACCGCTAGCGGGGGGCGAGGAGCAGTTCTTC.

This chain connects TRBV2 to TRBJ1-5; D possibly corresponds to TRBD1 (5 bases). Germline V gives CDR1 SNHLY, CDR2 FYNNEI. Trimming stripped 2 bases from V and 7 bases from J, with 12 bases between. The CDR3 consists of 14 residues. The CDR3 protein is CASSERAGNQPQHF. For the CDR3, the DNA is TGTGCCAGCAGTGAAAGGGCAGGGAACCAGCCCCAGCATTTT.

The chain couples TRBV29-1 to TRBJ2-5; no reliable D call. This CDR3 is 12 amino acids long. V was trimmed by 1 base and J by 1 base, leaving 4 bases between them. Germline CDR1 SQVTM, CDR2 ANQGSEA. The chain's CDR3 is CSVEGLQETQYF. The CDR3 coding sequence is TGCAGCGTTGAAGGGCTCCAAGAGACCCAGTACTTC.

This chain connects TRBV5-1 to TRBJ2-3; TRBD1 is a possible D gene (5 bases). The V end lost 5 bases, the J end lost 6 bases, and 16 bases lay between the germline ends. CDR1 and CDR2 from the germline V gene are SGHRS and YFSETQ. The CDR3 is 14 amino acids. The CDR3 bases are TGCGCCAGCAGTTTACAGTGGGGCCCGGATACGCAGTATTTT. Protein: CASSLQWGPDTQYF. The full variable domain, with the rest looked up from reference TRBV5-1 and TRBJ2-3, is KAGVTQTPRYLIKTRGQQVTLSCSPISGHRSVSWYQQTPGQGLQFLFEYFSETQRNKGNFPGRFSGRQFSNSRSEMNVSTLELGDSALYLCASSLQWGPDTQYFGPGTRLTVL.

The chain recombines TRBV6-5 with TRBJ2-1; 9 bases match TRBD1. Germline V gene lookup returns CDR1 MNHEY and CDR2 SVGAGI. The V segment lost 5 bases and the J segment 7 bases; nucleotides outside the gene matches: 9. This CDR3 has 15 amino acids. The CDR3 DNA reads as TGTGCCAGCAGTCTACTTACAGGGGGCCGGAATGAGCAGTTCTTC. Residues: CASSLLTGGRNEQFF.

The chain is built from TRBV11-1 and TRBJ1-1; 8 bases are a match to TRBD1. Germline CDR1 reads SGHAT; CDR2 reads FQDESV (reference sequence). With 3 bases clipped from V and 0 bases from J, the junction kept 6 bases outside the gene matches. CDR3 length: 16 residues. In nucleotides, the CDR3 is TGTGCCAGCAGCTTGCCAGGGGGCGGGATGAACACTGAAGCTTTCTTT. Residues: CASSLPGGGMNTEAFF.

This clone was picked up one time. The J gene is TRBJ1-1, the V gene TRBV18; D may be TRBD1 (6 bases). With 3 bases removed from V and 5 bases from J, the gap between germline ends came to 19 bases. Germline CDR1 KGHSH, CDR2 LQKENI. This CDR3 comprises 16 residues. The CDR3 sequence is CASSPDGGGLGTEAFF. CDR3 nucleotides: TGTGCCAGCTCACCCGACGGGGGGGGGCTAGGTACTGAAGCTTTCTTT.

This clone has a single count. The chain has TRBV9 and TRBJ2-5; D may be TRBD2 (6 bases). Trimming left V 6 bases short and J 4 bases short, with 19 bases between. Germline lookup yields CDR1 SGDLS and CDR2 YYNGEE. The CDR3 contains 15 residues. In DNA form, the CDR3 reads TGTGCCAGCAATACACTCGGGGGACTCGGAGAGACCCAGTACTTC. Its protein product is CASNTLGGLGETQYF.

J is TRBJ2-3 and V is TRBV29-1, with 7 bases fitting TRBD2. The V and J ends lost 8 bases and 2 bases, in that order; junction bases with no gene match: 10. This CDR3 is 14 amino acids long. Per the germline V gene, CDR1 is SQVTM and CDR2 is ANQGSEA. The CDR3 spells CSTLLATPTDTQYF. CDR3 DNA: TGCAGCACCCTACTAGCGACACCCACAGATACGCAGTATTTT.

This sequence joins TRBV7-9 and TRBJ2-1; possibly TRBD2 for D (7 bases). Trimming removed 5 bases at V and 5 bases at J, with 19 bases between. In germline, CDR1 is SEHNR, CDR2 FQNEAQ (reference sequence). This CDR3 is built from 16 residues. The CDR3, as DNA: TGTGCCAGCAGCCGCCTGGGGGGGGGCCATGACAATGAGCAGTTCTTC. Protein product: CASSRLGGGHDNEQFF.

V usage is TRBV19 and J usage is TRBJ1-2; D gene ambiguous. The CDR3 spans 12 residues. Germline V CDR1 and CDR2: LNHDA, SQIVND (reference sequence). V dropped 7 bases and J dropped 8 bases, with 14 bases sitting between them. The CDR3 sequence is CASTEFVGGYTF. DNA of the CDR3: TGTGCCAGTACCGAGTTCGTCGGGGGCTACACCTTC.